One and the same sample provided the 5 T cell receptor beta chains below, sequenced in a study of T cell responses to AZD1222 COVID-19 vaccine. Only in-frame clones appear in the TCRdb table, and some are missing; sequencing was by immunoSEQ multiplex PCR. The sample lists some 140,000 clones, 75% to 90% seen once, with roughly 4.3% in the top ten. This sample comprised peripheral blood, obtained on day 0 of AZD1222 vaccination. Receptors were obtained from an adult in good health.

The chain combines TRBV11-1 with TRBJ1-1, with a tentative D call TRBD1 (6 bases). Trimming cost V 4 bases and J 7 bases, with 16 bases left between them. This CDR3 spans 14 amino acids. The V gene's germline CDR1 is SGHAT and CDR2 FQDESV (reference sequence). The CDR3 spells CASSSTGNAREAFF. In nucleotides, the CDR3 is TGTGCCAGCAGCTCGACAGGAAACGCCCGTGAAGCTTTCTTT.

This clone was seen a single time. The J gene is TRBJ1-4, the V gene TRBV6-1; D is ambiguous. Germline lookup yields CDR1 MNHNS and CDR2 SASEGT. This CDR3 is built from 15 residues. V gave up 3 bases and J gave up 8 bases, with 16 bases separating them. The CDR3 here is CASSEVEGVGEKLFF. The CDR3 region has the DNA TGTGCCAGCAGTGAGGTGGAGGGAGTCGGAGAAAAACTGTTTTTT.

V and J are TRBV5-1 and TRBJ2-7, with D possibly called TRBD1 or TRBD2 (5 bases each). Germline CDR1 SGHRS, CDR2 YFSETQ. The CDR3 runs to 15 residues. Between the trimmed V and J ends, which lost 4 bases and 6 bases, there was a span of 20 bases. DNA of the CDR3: TGCGCCAGCAGCGCGGGTGAAGGGGCTTCAGGCGAGCAGTACTTC. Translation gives CASSAGEGASGEQYF.

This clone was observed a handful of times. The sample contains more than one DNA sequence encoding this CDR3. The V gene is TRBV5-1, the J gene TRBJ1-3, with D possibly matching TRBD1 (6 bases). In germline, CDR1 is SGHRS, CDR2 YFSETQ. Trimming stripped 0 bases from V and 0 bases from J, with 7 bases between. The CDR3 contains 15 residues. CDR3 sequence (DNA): TGCGCCAGCAGCTTGGAGGGGGGCTCTGGAAACACCATATATTTT. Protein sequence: CASSLEGGSGNTIYF.

As DNA, the CDR3 is TGTGCCAGCAGCGTAGAGGACAGTTCAACAGGCTACACCTTC. Protein product: CASSVEDSSTGYTF. The chain links TRBV9 to TRBJ1-2; maybe TRBD1 (6 bases). Germline CDR1 SGDLS, CDR2 YYNGEE. The CDR3 is 14 amino acids. V gave up 0 bases and J gave up 8 bases, with 14 bases separating them.